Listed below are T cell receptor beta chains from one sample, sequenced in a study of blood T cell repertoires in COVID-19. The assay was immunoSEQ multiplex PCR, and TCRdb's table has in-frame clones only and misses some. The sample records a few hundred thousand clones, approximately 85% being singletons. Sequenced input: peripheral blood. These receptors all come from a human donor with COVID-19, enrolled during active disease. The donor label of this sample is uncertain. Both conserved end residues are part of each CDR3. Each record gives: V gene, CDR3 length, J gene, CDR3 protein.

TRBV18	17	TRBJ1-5	CASSPGEWTGGNQPQHF
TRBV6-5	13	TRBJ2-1	CASSRRGADEQFF
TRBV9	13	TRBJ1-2	CASSVDSGYGYTF
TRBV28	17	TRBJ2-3	CASSPHSLGQGPDTQYF
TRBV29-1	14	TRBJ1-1	CSVELGRGSRRAFF
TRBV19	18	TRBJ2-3	CASKSGGTSGRGTDTQYF
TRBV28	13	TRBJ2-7	CASRSGSSYEQYF
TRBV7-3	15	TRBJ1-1	CASSLVPGMGTEAFF
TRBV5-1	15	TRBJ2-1	CASSSQATRGNEQFF
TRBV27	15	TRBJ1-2	CASTRAGTGDYGYTF
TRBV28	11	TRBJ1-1	CANHGGAEAFF
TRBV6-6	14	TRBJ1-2	CASREDSANYGYTF
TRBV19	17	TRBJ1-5	CASSITGTGGGNQPQHF
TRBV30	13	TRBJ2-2	CAWRLQGAGELFF
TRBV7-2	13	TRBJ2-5	CASSYNGGETQYF
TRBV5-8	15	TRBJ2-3	CASSLAESFPDTQYF
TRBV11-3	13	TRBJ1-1	CASSLGEGTEAFF
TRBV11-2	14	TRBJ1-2	CASSLDRQALGYTF
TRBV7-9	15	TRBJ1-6	CASTILQGPDSPLHF
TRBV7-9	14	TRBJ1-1	CASTKDRAGTEAFF